The 5 T cell receptor beta chains in this list originate from one sample, sequenced in a study of blood T cells in healthy people across ages. The authors ran a second PCR of about 7 to 11 cycles using a sample-barcoded 5' primer and a J-beta primer mix. Using its own MiXCR run on the 5' RACE reads, TCRdb lists one record per CDR3 protein. The table lists about 730,000 distinct CDR3 sequences, roughly 44% of them singletons. The sequencing sample was made of blood. Receptor source: a woman aged 60-75 years in good health.

The J gene is TRBJ2-5, the V gene TRBV14; a weak D match, TRBD1 (6 bases). Germline assignment: CDR1 SGHDN and CDR2 FVKESK. Trimming cost V 5 bases and J 2 bases, with 18 bases left between them. The CDR3 runs 16 residues. CDR3 amino acids: CASSSSPGRGQETQYF. The DNA for the CDR3 is TGTGCCAGCAGCAGCTCCCCCGGTAGGGGGCAAGAGACCCAGTACTTC. Using reference TRBV14 and TRBJ2-5 for the parts outside the CDR3, the full variable domain is EAGVTQFPSHSVIEKGQTVTLRCDPISGHDNLYWYRRVMGKEIKFLLHFVKESKQDESGMPNNRFLAERTGGTYSTLKVQPAELEDSGVYFCASSSSPGRGQETQYFGPGTRLLVL.

The chain employs TRBV20-1 and TRBJ2-7; D call uncertain. Per the germline V gene, CDR1 is DFQATT and CDR2 is SNEGSKA (reference sequence). The V end lost 0 bases, the J end lost 3 bases, and 15 bases lay between the germline ends. The CDR3 consists of 15 residues. The CDR3 coding sequence is TGCAGTGCTAGAGATGCCTCCTCTAGTGTCTACGAGCAGTACTTC. Its translation is CSARDASSSVYEQYF.

This clonotype has just a few counts. The rearrangement links TRBV10-2 to TRBJ2-7; a weak D match, TRBD2 (5 bases). The CDR3 length is 15 residues. V was shortened by 8 bases and J by 0 bases, with 17 bases between the two germline ends. Germline V gene data show CDR1 as WSHSY and CDR2 as SAAADI. CDR3 coding DNA: TGCGCCAGCGGGGATAGAGTGGGGAGCTCCTACGAGCAGTACTTC. Encoded protein: CASGDRVGSSYEQYF.

On this clonotype itself: A much larger clonotype is one base distant, so this may be a read error. The CDR3 carries no conserved terminal phenylalanine or tryptophan, so it likely arises from a read error. This sequence joins TRBV29-1 and TRBJ2-3, with D perhaps matching TRBD1 (6 bases). CDR1 SQVTM and CDR2 ANQGSEA come from the germline V gene. CDR3 length equals 15 residues. V was pared by 4 bases and J by 0 bases, with 14 bases between. The CDR3 reads CSVGGHVTSTDTQYL. CDR3 coding DNA: TGCAGCGTTGGGGGACATGTAACTAGCACAGATACGCAGTATCTT.

About this clonotype: This may stem from a read error, because a much larger clone lies one nucleotide away. The V and J genes are TRBV20-1 and TRBJ2-1; 7 positions agree with TRBD1. Germline assignment: CDR1 DFQATT and CDR2 SNEGSKA (reference sequence). CDR3 length: 12 amino acids. In DNA, the CDR3 is TGCAGGGTATGGGACAGAGACAATGAGCAGTTCTTC. Protein sequence: CRVWDRDNEQFF.